This TCR beta chain was recorded in a study of blood T cell repertoires in COVID-19. The wider study: Material from acute and convalescent COVID-19 was sourced from the United States, Italy and Spain. PBMCs, B-cell-depleted T cells, or T cells were the source of the cDNA or gDNA that made up the material.

Sequencing used immunoSEQ multiplex PCR; TCRdb keeps in-frame clones, though not all of them. This table has about 220,000 clones, 65% to 90% appearing once. CDR1 SEHNR and CDR2 FQNEAQ come from the germline V gene (reference sequence). The CDR3 contains 11 residues. The sample holds one count of this clone. One junction end does not reproduce the germline sequence, and a read error may be involved. J is TRBJ2-7 and V is TRBV7-9, with D perhaps matching TRBD1 (6 bases). Sequenced sample: peripheral blood. The receptor was derived from a human donor in a cohort sampled during active COVID-19. The CDR3: CASSLRQDATF. The CDR3 DNA reads as TGTGCCAGCAGCTTACGACAGGATGCCACCTTC.